Listed here are 14 T cell receptor beta chains from one sample, sequenced in a study of molecular identifiers for immune sequencing clone quantification. One entry per CDR3 protein, called by TCRdb with MiXCR from the PCR reads. The sample records 400,000 to 600,000 distinct CDR3 sequences, under 30% being singletons. The sample consisted of naive CD8+ T cells from blood, with Jurkat cell RNA spiked in. Subset defined: FACS-sorted CD8+CD4-CCR7+CD45RA+ naive T cells. The receptors were gathered from a human donor in good health. Some libraries in this study had Jurkat cell RNA spiked in.

The rearrangement links TRBV20-1 to TRBJ2-3; D uncertain. CDR3 length equals 15 residues. The germline gives CDR1 DFQATT, CDR2 SNEGSKA (reference sequence). Trimming pared 1 base from V and 0 bases from J, leaving 11 bases between. The CDR3 loop reads CSARGIKLSTDTQYF. CDR3 sequence (DNA): TGCAGTGCTAGAGGGATAAAGCTTAGCACAGATACGCAGTATTTT.

This clonotype was counted many times. This sequence joins TRBV12-3 or TRBV12-4 and TRBJ1-1, with D unclear. CDR3 size: 15 residues. V lost 1 base and J lost 5, with 14 bases in between. CDR3 in amino acids: CASSLGVSFETEAFF. CDR3 DNA sequence: TGTGCCAGCAGTTTAGGTGTCTCCTTTGAGACTGAAGCTTTCTTT.

This clonotype has at least ten counts. The DNA for the CDR3 is TGCAGCGTTGGTGGGGGAAGCGAGCAGTACTTC. As protein: CSVGGGSEQYF. The chain has TRBV29-1 and TRBJ2-7, with D perhaps given as TRBD1 or TRBD2 (5 bases each). The V gene's germline CDR1 is SQVTM and CDR2 ANQGSEA. The ends were cut back, 4 bases at V and 6 bases at J, with 10 bases in the middle. The length of the CDR3 is 11 residues.

This clonotype was recorded at least ten times. V is TRBV4-1 and J is TRBJ1-1; no reliable D call. V was cut by 0 bases and J by 1 base, with 9 bases left in between. Germline CDR1 MGHRA, CDR2 YSYEKL. CDR3 length equals 15 residues. As DNA, the CDR3 is TGCGCCAGCAGCCAAGATCAGGCTTCGAACACTGAAGCTTTCTTT. This codes for CASSQDQASNTEAFF.

A few counts support this clonotype. In DNA form, the CDR3 reads TGCGCCAGCAGCCAAGAGGTAGCGGGACTCGGAACCTACGAGCAGTACTTC. It translates to CASSQEVAGLGTYEQYF. The chain recombines TRBV4-3 with TRBJ2-7, with 8 bases that match TRBD2. Germline V gene data show CDR1 as LGHNA and CDR2 as YSLEER. The trim removed 0 bases at V and 2 bases at J, leaving 9 bases unmatched. The length of the CDR3 is 17 residues.

As concerns this clonotype: This may arise from a read error, as a much more abundant clone is one base away. V and J are TRBV7-9 and TRBJ2-5, with D possibly TRBD2 on 5 matching bases. This CDR3 is 13 amino acids long. Germline CDR1 is SEHNR and CDR2 is FQNEAQ (reference sequence). The DNA for the CDR3 is TGTGCCAGCAGCCAAGGACTGAAAGAGCCCCAGTACTTC. Its translation: CASSQGLKEPQYF.

Points on this clonotype: This clone may be a read error of a much larger clone one base away. The chain couples TRBV5-1 to TRBJ2-7; 7 bases map to TRBD1. The V segment lost 4 bases and the J segment 5 bases; nucleotides outside the gene matches: 9. The CDR3 totals 14 residues. Germline CDR1 reads SGHRS; CDR2 reads YFSETQ. CDR3 bases: TGCGCCAGCAGCCCGGATGTAGGGGGCCACGAGCAGTACTTC. Protein sequence: CASSPDVGGHEQYF.

Concerning this clonotype itself: Compared with germline, one end of the junction differs, possibly owing to a read error. The CDR3 region is CASSSRGRTNQVTQYF. The CDR3 DNA sequence: TGTGCCAGCAGCTCTAGGGGACGTACGAACCAAGTGACCCAGTACTTC. The chain combines TRBV5-3 with TRBJ2-5; the D call may be TRBD1 or TRBD2 (5 bases each). TRBV5-3 is filed as an ORF, its function uncertain. The CDR3 extends over 16 amino acids.

The genes are TRBV19 and TRBJ2-1; 10 nucleotides agree with TRBD1. Germline lookup yields CDR1 LNHDA and CDR2 SQIVND (reference sequence). The CDR3 sequence is 12 residues long. Trimming removed 10 bases from V and 9 bases from J; junction bases left unmatched: 6. CDR3 residues: CAMGQGLSEQFF. CDR3 DNA sequence: TGTGCCATGGGACAGGGGTTAAGTGAGCAGTTCTTC.

Concerning this clonotype: Relative to the germline gene, one junction end is altered; a read error may explain this. This chain links TRBV6-5 with TRBJ2-2, with a possible D match to TRBD2 (6 bases). CDR1 is MNHEY, CDR2 SVGAGI, per germline. CDR3 size: 12 residues. The CDR3 nucleotides read TGTGCCAGCTCAGTTCTTACCGGGGGGCTGTTTTTT. This gives the protein CASSVLTGGLFF.

This chain uses TRBV2 with TRBJ2-2; D is uncertain. Germline V lookup: CDR1 SNHLY, CDR2 FYNNEI. The V gene lost 6 bases and the J gene lost 0 bases, with 11 bases spanning the gap. The CDR3 spans 15 residues. CDR3 sequence (DNA): TGTGCCAGCAGACCCCGACAACCGAACACCGGGGAGCTGTTTTTT. This encodes CASRPRQPNTGELFF.

This clonotype has a count of ten or more. The chain combines TRBV4-1 with TRBJ1-3, with D hard to call. V was cut by 0 bases and J by 4 bases, with 7 bases left in between. The germline gives CDR1 MGHRA, CDR2 YSYEKL. This CDR3 region has 14 residues. The CDR3 protein is CASSQDELGNTIYF. Written as DNA, the CDR3 is TGCGCCAGCAGCCAAGATGAACTCGGAAACACCATATATTTT.

The rearrangement uses TRBV6-5 and TRBJ1-5; D gene ambiguous. The CDR3 is made up of 14 amino acids. V was shortened by 5 bases and J by 6 bases, with 14 bases between the two germline ends. Germline CDR1 is MNHEY and CDR2 is SVGAGI. The CDR3 DNA reads TGTGCCAGCAGTGACCACTCGGTGGGTCAGCCCCAGCATTTT. Translation: CASSDHSVGQPQHF.

Ten or more counts support this clonotype. This rearrangement joins TRBV7-9 to TRBJ1-1; tentative D call: TRBD1 (6 bases). Looked up from germline, CDR1 is SEHNR and CDR2 is FQNEAQ (reference sequence). The CDR3 is 15 residues long. V dropped 5 bases and J dropped 1 base, with 14 bases sitting between them. The chain's CDR3 is CASSLPTGPNTEAFF. In DNA form, the CDR3 reads TGTGCCAGCAGCCTCCCGACAGGTCCGAACACTGAAGCTTTCTTT. The full variable domain, rest sourced from reference TRBV7-9 and TRBJ1-1, is DTGVSQNPRHKITKRGQNVTFRCDPISEHNRLYWYRQTLGQGPEFLTYFQNEAQLEKSRLLSDRFSAERPKGSFSTLEIQRTEQGDSAMYLCASSLPTGPNTEAFFGQGTRLTVV.